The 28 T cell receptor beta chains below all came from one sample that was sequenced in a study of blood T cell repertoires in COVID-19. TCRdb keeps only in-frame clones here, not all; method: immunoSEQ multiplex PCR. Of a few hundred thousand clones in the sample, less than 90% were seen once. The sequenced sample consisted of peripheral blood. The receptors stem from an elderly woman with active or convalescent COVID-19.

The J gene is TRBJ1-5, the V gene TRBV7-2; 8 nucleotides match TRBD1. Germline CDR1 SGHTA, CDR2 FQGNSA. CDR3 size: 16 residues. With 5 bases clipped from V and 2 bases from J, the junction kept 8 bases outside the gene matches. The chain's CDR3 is CASSVVSTGGNQPQHF. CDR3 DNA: TGTGCCAGCAGCGTAGTGTCGACAGGGGGCAATCAGCCCCAGCATTTT.

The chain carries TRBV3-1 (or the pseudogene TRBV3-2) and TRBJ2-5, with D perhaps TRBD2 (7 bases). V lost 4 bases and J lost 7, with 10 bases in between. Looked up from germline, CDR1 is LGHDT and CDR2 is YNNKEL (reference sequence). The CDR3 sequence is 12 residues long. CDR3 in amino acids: CASSPRGATQYF. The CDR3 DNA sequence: TGTGCCAGCAGCCCCCGGGGGGCGACCCAGTACTTC.

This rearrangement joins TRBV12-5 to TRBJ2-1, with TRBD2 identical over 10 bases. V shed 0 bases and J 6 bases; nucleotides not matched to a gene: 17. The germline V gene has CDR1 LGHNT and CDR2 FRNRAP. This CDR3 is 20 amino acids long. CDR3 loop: CASGLVLASGSLGYGNEQFF. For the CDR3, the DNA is TGTGCTAGTGGTTTGGTACTCGCTAGCGGGAGTTTAGGGTATGGCAATGAGCAGTTCTTC.

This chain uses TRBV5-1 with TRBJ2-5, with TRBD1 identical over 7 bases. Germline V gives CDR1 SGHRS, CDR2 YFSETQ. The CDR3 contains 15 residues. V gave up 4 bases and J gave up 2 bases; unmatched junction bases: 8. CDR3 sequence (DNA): TGCGCCAGCAGCAAGACCGGGACAGAACAAGAGACCCAGTACTTC. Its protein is CASSKTGTEQETQYF.

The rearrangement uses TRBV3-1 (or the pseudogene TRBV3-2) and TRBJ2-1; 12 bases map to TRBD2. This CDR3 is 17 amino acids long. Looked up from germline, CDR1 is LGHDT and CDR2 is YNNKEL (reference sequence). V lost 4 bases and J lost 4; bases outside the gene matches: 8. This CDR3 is CASSPALAGGGYNEQFF. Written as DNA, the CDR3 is TGTGCCAGCAGCCCCGCCCTAGCGGGAGGGGGTTACAATGAGCAGTTCTTC.

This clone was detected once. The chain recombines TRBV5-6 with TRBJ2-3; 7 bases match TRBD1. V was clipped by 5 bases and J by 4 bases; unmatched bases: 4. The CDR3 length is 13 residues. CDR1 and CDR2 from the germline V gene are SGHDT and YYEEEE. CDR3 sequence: CASRRTGADTQYF. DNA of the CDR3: TGTGCCAGCAGGCGTACAGGGGCAGATACGCAGTATTTT.

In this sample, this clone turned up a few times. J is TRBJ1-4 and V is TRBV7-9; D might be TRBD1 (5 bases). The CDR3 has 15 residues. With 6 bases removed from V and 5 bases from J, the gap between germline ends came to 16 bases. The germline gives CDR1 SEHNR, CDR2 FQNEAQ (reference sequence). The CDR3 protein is CASSHPGLINEKLFF. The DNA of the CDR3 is TGTGCCAGCAGTCACCCGGGACTGATAAATGAAAAACTGTTTTTT.

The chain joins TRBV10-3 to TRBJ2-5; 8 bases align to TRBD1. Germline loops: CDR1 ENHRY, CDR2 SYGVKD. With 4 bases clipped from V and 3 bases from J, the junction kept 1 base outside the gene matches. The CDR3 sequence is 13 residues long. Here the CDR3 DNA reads TGTGCCATCAGTGCAGGGGGCGAAGAGACCCAGTACTTC. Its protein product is CAISAGGEETQYF.

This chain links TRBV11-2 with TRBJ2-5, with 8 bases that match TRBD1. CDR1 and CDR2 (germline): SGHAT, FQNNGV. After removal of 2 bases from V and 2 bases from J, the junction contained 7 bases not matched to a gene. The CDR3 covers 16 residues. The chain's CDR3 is CASSLRTGTLQETQYF. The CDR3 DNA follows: TGTGCCAGCAGCTTAAGGACAGGGACCCTACAAGAGACCCAGTACTTC.

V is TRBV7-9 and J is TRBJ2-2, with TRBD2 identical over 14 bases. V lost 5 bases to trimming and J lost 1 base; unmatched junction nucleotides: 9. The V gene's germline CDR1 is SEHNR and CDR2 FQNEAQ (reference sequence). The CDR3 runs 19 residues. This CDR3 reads CASSQIQGTSGRNTGELFF. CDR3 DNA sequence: TGTGCCAGCAGCCAAATACAAGGGACTAGCGGGAGGAACACCGGGGAGCTGTTTTTT.

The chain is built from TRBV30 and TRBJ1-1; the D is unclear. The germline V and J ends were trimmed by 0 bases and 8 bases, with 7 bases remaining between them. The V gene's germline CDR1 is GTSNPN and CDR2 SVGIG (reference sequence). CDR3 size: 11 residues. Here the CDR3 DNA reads TGTGCCTGGAGTGTATTCAAAGAAGCTTTCTTT. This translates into CAWSVFKEAFF.

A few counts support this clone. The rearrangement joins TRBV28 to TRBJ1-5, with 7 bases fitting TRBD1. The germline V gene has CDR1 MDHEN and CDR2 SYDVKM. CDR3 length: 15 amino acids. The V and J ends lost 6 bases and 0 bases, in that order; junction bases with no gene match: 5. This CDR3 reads CASRPDRVSNQPQHF. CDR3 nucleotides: TGTGCCAGCAGGCCCGACAGGGTTAGCAATCAGCCCCAGCATTTT.

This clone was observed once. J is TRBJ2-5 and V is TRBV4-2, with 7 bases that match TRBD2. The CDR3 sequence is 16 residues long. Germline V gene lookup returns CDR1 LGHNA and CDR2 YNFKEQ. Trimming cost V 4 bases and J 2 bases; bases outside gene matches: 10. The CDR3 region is CASSLPSGGGQETQYF. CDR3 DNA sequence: TGTGCCAGCAGCCTGCCCAGTGGGGGGGGACAAGAGACCCAGTACTTC.

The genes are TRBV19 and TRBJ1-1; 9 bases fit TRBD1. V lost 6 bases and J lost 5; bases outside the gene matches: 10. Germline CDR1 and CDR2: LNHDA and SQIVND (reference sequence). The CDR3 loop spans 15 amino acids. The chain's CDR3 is CASRAPDRGNTEAFF. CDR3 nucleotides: TGTGCCAGTAGGGCCCCGGACAGGGGCAATACTGAAGCTTTCTTT.

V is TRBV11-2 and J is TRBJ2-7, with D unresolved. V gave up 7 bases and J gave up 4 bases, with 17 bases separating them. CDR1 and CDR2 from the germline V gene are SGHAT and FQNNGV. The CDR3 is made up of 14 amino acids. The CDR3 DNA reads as TGTGCCAGCATCGATCGGTTCGTTAGTTACGAGCAGTACTTC. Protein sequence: CASIDRFVSYEQYF.

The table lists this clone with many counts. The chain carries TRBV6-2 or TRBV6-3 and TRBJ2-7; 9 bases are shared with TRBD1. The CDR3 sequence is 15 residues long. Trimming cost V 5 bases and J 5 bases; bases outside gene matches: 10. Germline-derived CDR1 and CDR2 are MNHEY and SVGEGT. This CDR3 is CASSPWDREPDEQYF. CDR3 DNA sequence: TGTGCCAGCAGTCCATGGGACAGGGAGCCCGACGAGCAGTACTTC.

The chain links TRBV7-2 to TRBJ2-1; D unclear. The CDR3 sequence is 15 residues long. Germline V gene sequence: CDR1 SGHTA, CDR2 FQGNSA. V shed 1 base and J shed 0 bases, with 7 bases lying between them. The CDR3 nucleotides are TGTGCCAGCAGCTTAGTTGGGCACTCCTACAATGAGCAGTTCTTC. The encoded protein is CASSLVGHSYNEQFF. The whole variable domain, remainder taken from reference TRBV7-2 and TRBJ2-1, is GAGVSQSPSNKVTEKGKDVELRCDPISGHTALYWYRQSLGQGLEFLIYFQGNSAPDKSGLPSDRFSAERTGGSVSTLTIQRTQQEDSAVYLCASSLVGHSYNEQFFGPGTRLTVL.

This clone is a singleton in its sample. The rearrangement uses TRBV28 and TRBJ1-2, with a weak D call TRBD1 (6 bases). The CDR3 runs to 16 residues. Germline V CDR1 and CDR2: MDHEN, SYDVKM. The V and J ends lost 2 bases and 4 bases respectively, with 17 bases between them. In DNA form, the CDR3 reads TGTGCCAGCAGTTTAGACCCCCGCGGACAGAGCTATGGCTACACCTTC. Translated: CASSLDPRGQSYGYTF.

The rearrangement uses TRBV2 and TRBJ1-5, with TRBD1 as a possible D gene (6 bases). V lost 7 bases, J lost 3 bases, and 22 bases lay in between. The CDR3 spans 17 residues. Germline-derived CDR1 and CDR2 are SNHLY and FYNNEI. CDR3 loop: CASTVSGGGWNNQPQHF. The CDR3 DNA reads TGTGCCAGCACCGTCTCGGGGGGGGGCTGGAACAATCAGCCCCAGCATTTT.

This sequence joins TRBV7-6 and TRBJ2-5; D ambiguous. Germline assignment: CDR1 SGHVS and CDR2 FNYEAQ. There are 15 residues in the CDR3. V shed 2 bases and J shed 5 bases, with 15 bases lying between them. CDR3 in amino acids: CASSLYSSLSETQYF. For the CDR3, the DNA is TGTGCCAGCAGCTTATATTCTAGTCTCTCCGAGACCCAGTACTTC. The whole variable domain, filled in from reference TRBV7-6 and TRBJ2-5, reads GAGVSQSPRYKVTKRGQDVALRCDPISGHVSLYWYRQALGQGPEFLTYFNYEAQQDKSGLPNDRFSAERPEGSISTLTIQRTEQRDSAMYRCASSLYSSLSETQYFGPGTRLLVL.

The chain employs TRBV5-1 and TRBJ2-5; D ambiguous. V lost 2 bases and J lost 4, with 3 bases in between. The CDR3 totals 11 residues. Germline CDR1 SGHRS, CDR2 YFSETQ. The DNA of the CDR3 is TGCGCCAGCAGCTTTAGAGAGACCCAGTACTTC. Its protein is CASSFRETQYF.

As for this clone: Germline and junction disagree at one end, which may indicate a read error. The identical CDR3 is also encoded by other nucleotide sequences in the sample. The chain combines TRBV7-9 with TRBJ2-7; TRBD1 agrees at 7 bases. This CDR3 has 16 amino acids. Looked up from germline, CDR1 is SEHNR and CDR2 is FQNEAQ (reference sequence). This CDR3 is CASSSLPGQSGYEQYF. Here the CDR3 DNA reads TGTGCCAGCAGCTCTTTGCCGGGACAGTCGGGATACGAACAGTACTTC. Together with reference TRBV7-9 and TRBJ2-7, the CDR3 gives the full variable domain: DTGVSQNPRHKITKRGQNVTFRCDPISEHNRLYWYRQTLGQGPEFLTYFQNEAQLEKSRLLSDRFSAERPKGSFSTLEIQRTEQGDSAMYLCASSSLPGQSGYEQYFGPGTRLTVT.

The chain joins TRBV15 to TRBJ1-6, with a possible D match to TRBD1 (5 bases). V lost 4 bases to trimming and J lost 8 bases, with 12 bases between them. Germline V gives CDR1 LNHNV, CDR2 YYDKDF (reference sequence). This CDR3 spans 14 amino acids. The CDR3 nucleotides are TGTGCCACCAGCAATATAAGGGGATATTCACCCCTCCACTTT. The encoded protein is CATSNIRGYSPLHF. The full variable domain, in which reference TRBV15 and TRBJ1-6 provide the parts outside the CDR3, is DAMVIQNPRYQVTQFGKPVTLSCSQTLNHNVMYWYQQKSSQAPKLLFHYYDKDFNNEADTPDNFQSRRPNTSFCFLDIRSPGLGDTAMYLCATSNIRGYSPLHFGNGTRLTVT.

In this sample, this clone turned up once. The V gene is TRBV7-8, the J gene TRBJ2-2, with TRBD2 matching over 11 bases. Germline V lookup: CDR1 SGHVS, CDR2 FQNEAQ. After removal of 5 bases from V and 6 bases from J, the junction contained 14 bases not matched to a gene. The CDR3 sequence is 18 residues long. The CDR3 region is CASSIRTSGGSYAGELFF. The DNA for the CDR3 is TGTGCCAGCAGCATAAGAACTAGCGGGGGATCGTATGCCGGGGAGCTGTTTTTT.

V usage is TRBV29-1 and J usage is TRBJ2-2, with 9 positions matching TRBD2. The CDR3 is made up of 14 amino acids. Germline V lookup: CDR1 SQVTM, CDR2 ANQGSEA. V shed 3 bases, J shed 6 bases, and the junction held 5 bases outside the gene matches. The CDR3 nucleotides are TGCAGCGTTGATGCGGGAGGGTTTCCCGGGGAGCTGTTTTTT. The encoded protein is CSVDAGGFPGELFF.

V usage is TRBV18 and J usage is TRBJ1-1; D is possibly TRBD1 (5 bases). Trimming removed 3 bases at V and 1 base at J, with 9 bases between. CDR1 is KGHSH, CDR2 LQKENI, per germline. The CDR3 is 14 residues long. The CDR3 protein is CASSPSTANTEAFF. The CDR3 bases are TGTGCCAGCTCACCGTCGACAGCGAACACTGAAGCTTTCTTT.

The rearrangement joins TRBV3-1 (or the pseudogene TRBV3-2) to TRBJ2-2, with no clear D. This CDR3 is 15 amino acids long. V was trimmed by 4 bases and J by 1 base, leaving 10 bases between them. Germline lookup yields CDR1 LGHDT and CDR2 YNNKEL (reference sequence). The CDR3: CASSPPRGNTGELFF. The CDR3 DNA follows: TGTGCCAGCAGCCCCCCCCGCGGGAACACCGGGGAGCTGTTTTTT.

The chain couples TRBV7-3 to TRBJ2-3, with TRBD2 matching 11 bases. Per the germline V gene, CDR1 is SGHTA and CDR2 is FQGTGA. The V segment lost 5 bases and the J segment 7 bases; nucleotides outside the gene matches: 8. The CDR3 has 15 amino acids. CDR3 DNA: TGTGCCAGCAGCCCTTCACTAGCGGGAGTAAATACGCAGTATTTT. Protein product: CASSPSLAGVNTQYF.